These 21 T cell receptor beta chains originate from one sample sequenced in a study of persistence of HIV-infected CD4 T cells. Stimulation used about 9.5 ug/mL lysate from CMV-infected fibroblasts. Sorted nonresponding memory CD4+ T cells were CD40L-negative, CD69-negative, CD45RO-high. Their cognate antigens are unknown. The immunoSEQ assay was version 4, run in survey mode. Profiling relied on immunoSEQ multiplex PCR, and the TCRdb table lists in-frame clones only, not all of them. The sample has 50,000 or so clones, about 80% seen once. Sequenced material: CD4+ T cells sorted from PBMCs after 18-hour stimulation, taken from a patient who received antiretroviral therapy. The receptors stem from an adult man with HIV who was CMV-seropositive.

This clone was found once. CDR3: CGAGQGISYEQYF. The CDR3 DNA reads as TGTGGGGCGGGACAGGGGATTTCCTACGAGCAGTACTTC. The V call is TRBV10-3, the J call TRBJ2-7; 10 bases match TRBD1. Germline-derived CDR1 and CDR2 are ENHRY and SYGVKD. The CDR3 is 13 amino acids.

This rearrangement joins TRBV11-3 to TRBJ1-1; D gene ambiguous. Germline CDR1 SGHNT, CDR2 YENEEA. Trimming took 4 bases from V and 0 from J, leaving 6 bases between them. The CDR3 is 13 amino acids. CDR3: CASSSLVNTEAFF. The CDR3 nucleotides read TGTGCCAGCAGCTCTTTGGTGAACACTGAAGCTTTCTTT.

The table lists this clone with a count of one. The genes are TRBV27 and TRBJ2-3; D ambiguous. The V end lost 2 bases, the J end lost 7 bases, and 19 bases lay between the germline ends. The CDR3 runs to 16 residues. Germline V gene data show CDR1 as MNHEY and CDR2 as SMNVEV (reference sequence). The CDR3 protein is CASSLTPLPARYTQYF. In DNA, the CDR3 is TGTGCCAGCAGTTTAACCCCACTGCCGGCTAGGTATACGCAGTATTTT.

The gene calls are TRBV20-1 and TRBJ1-4; 7 nucleotides agree with TRBD1. Germline V gene lookup returns CDR1 DFQATT and CDR2 SNEGSKA (reference sequence). This CDR3 contains 15 residues. V dropped 3 bases and J dropped 5; count of bases not matched to a gene: 9. As DNA, the CDR3 is TGCAGTGCTAGTGGAACCGGGACAGCAAATGAAAAACTGTTTTTT. It is translated as CSASGTGTANEKLFF.

The V call is TRBV6-2 or TRBV6-3, the J call TRBJ2-5, with D tentatively TRBD1 or TRBD2 (6 bases each). CDR1 and CDR2 from the germline V gene are MNHEY and SVGEGT. The V gene lost 1 base and the J gene lost 5 bases, with 17 bases spanning the gap. The CDR3 is 16 amino acids. Here the CDR3 DNA reads TGTGCCAGCAGTTACTTTTTGGAGGGGGAGAGGGAGACCCAGTACTTC. It translates to CASSYFLEGERETQYF.

This clone was picked up a small number of times. The CDR3 DNA is TGTGCCAGCAGCAGACCGGGACAGGGGTTGGTGGGGGAGCTGTTTTTT. Translated: CASSRPGQGLVGELFF. V is TRBV7-2 and J is TRBJ2-2; TRBD1 agrees at 10 bases. Germline V gene lookup returns CDR1 SGHTA and CDR2 FQGNSA. This CDR3 comprises 16 residues. V dropped 5 bases and J dropped 8; count of bases not matched to a gene: 11.

This chain uses TRBV4-2 with TRBJ2-3, with D possibly matching TRBD2 (5 bases). The CDR3 has 15 amino acids. V was shortened by 4 bases and J by 3 bases, with 14 bases between the two germline ends. Germline V gene lookup returns CDR1 LGHNA and CDR2 YNFKEQ. CDR3 sequence (DNA): TGTGCCAGCAGCCCTGGTGAGGGCCGAACAGATACGCAGTATTTT. Protein sequence: CASSPGEGRTDTQYF.

This chain uses TRBV30 with TRBJ1-5, with a tentative D call TRBD1 (5 bases). The CDR3 sequence is 13 residues long. V was cut by 0 bases and J by 4 bases, with 7 bases left in between. Germline loops: CDR1 GTSNPN, CDR2 SVGIG (reference sequence). The CDR3 DNA follows: TGTGCCTGGAGTGTAGGGGCTAATCAGCCCCAGCATTTT. Translated: CAWSVGANQPQHF. Complete variable domain (other parts from reference TRBV30 and TRBJ1-5): SQTIHQWPATLVQPVGSPLSLECTVEGTSNPNLYWYRQAAGRGLQLLFYSVGIGQISSEVPQNLSASRPQDRQFILSSKKLLLSDSGFYLCAWSVGANQPQHFGDGTRLSIL.

DNA for the CDR3: TGTGCCAGCAGCCTTTATACAGGAGTGAATTCACCCCTCCACTTT. Residues: CASSLYTGVNSPLHF. The chain recombines TRBV7-9 with TRBJ1-6; D perhaps matches TRBD1 (5 bases). CDR3 length equals 15 residues. Germline-derived CDR1 and CDR2 are SEHNR and FQNEAQ (reference sequence). Between the trimmed V and J ends, which lost 5 bases and 7 bases, there was a span of 15 bases. Supplemented by reference TRBV7-9 and TRBJ1-6, the full variable domain reads DTGVSQNPRHKITKRGQNVTFRCDPISEHNRLYWYRQTLGQGPEFLTYFQNEAQLEKSRLLSDRFSAERPKGSFSTLEIQRTEQGDSAMYLCASSLYTGVNSPLHFGNGTRLTVT.

The chain is built from TRBV6-6 and TRBJ2-1; 12 bases align to TRBD2. CDR3 length: 14 residues. Germline V gene lookup returns CDR1 MNHNY and CDR2 SVGAGI (reference sequence). Trimming removed 2 bases from V and 10 bases from J; junction bases left unmatched: 3. In DNA form, the CDR3 reads TGTGCCAGCAGTTACCCCGGGACTAGCGGGGAGCAGTTCTTC. It specifies CASSYPGTSGEQFF.

By sample share, this clone is medium-sized. This chain uses TRBV27 with TRBJ1-1; D is uncertain. V dropped 5 bases and J dropped 2 bases, with 9 bases sitting between them. Germline CDR1 and CDR2: MNHEY and SMNVEV (reference sequence). This CDR3 spans 13 amino acids. CDR3 residues: CASSLGYNTEAFF. The CDR3 nucleotides are TGTGCCAGCAGTCTGGGGTATAACACTGAAGCTTTCTTT.

This clone came up a few times. The gene calls are TRBV4-2 and TRBJ2-7; 10 bases are a match to TRBD2. CDR3 size: 17 residues. V lost 0 bases and J lost 6; bases outside the gene matches: 11. Germline V gives CDR1 LGHNA, CDR2 YNFKEQ. The CDR3 sequence: CASSQDRVGLAGAEQYF. In DNA, the CDR3 is TGTGCCAGCAGCCAAGATCGAGTCGGCCTAGCGGGAGCCGAGCAGTACTTC.

The chain is built from TRBV10-2 and TRBJ1-5; perhaps TRBD1 as D (5 bases). Looked up from germline, CDR1 is WSHSY and CDR2 is SAAADI. V lost 2 bases and J 7 bases, leaving 15 bases between the germline ends. This CDR3 has 15 amino acids. The chain's CDR3 is CASSEGRAVFQPQHF. The CDR3 region has the DNA TGCGCCAGCAGTGAGGGCAGGGCCGTTTTCCAGCCCCAGCATTTT.

The chain employs TRBV19 and TRBJ1-2; D is perhaps TRBD1 (5 bases). Germline V CDR1 and CDR2: LNHDA, SQIVND (reference sequence). CDR3 length: 13 residues. The V gene lost 6 bases and the J gene lost 1 base, with 9 bases spanning the gap. For the CDR3, the DNA is TGTGCCAGTAGAGACAGTAGTAACTATGGCTACACCTTC. It encodes CASRDSSNYGYTF.

This chain uses TRBV6-1 with TRBJ1-5; 10 nucleotides line up with TRBD1. The V segment lost 0 bases and the J segment 6 bases; nucleotides outside the gene matches: 8. The CDR3 sequence is 17 residues long. Germline V CDR1 and CDR2: MNHNS, SASEGT. The CDR3 DNA reads TGTGCCAGCAGTGAAGCGCGTCGGGACAGGGGTATTCAGCCCCAGCATTTT. Amino acids: CASSEARRDRGIQPQHF.

The chain couples TRBV6-5 to TRBJ1-5; D call uncertain. Germline lookup yields CDR1 MNHEY and CDR2 SVGAGI. The germline V and J ends were trimmed by 8 bases and 0 bases, with 5 bases remaining between them. CDR3 size: 12 residues. The chain's CDR3 is CASGYSNQPQHF. In nucleotides, the CDR3 is TGTGCCAGCGGGTATAGCAATCAGCCCCAGCATTTT.

This chain connects TRBV5-1 to TRBJ1-2, with 8 bases matching TRBD1. V trimming: 3 bases; J trimming: 7 bases; junction bases outside the gene matches: 11. CDR3 length equals 15 residues. In germline, CDR1 is SGHRS, CDR2 YFSETQ. CDR3 DNA: TGCGCCAGCAGCTCTGAGCAGGGGGCAGTGTCTGGCTACACCTTC. Translation gives CASSSEQGAVSGYTF.

The gene calls are TRBV5-6 and TRBJ2-5; D is unresolved. Trimming took 5 bases from V and 7 from J, leaving 12 bases between them. Germline V gives CDR1 SGHDT, CDR2 YYEEEE. This CDR3 comprises 12 residues. The CDR3 nucleotides read TGTGCCAGCAGTCTGGCAGCTGGGACCCAGTACTTC. It is translated as CASSLAAGTQYF.

The count of this clone is one. The rearrangement uses TRBV6-4 and TRBJ1-2; D is perhaps TRBD1 (6 bases). Trimming cost V 0 bases and J 6 bases, with 8 bases left between them. The CDR3 spans 13 residues. CDR1 is MRHNA and CDR2 is SNTAGT in the germline V gene. The CDR3 sequence is CASSDSRGDGYTF. The CDR3 region has the DNA TGTGCCAGCAGTGACTCGAGGGGGGATGGCTACACCTTC.

V and J are TRBV10-2 and TRBJ2-7; D is unclear. There are 14 residues in the CDR3. V was trimmed by 3 bases and J by 0 bases, leaving 9 bases between them. The germline V gene encodes CDR1 WSHSY and CDR2 SAAADI. The CDR3 DNA follows: TGCGCCAGCAGTGAAGAAGGTTACTCCTACGAGCAGTACTTC. Its translation: CASSEEGYSYEQYF.

This chain uses TRBV5-1 with TRBJ1-1; no firm D call. This CDR3 contains 14 residues. V dropped 0 bases and J dropped 1 base, with 7 bases sitting between them. The germline gives CDR1 SGHRS, CDR2 YFSETQ. The CDR3 here is CASSLDPQNTEAFF. CDR3 bases: TGCGCCAGCAGCTTGGATCCCCAGAACACTGAAGCTTTCTTT.